A single TCR beta chain is shown here with its context. J was trimmed by 2 bases and V by 3 bases; bases with no gene match: 8. The V gene's germline CDR1 is SEHNR and CDR2 FQNEAQ (reference sequence). The length of the CDR3 is 16 residues. Per the original data handling: For nucleated cells, counts were estimated from reference gene primer amplification. Profiling relied on immunoSEQ multiplex PCR, and the TCRdb table lists in-frame clones only, not all of them. V, J and clone size reflect that table, while D and trimming were determined from the DNA. The sample carries 150,000 to 250,000 clones, around 81% recorded once. This sample is drawn from a study of blood T cell repertoires in COVID-19. Study-wide context: Nucleic acid was either cDNA or gDNA, and it came from T cells, B-cell-depleted T cells, or PBMCs.

In assigning cohorts, the study relied on participant-reported clinical history. The gene calls are TRBV7-9 and TRBJ2-3, with 7 bases lining up with TRBD2. The receptor was isolated from a man aged 40-55 years who had recovered from COVID-19. What was sequenced was PBMCs or T cells enriched from blood (not recorded which). The chain's CDR3 is CASSLKSGKSTDTQYF. DNA of the CDR3: TGTGCCAGCAGCTTGAAAAGCGGGAAGTCCACAGATACGCAGTATTTT.